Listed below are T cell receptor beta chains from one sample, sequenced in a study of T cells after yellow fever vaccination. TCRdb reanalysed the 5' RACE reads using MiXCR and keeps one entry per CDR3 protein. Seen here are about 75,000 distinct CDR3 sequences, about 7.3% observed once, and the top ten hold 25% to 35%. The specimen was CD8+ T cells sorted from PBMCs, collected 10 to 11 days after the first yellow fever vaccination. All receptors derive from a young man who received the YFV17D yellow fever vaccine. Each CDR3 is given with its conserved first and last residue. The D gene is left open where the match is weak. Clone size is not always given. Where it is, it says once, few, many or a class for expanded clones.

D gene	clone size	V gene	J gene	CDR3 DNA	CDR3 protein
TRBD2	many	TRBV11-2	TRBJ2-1	TGTGCCAGCAGCTTAAAGGCTAGCGGGGGGCTCTACAATGAGCAGTTCTTC	CASSLKASGGLYNEQFF
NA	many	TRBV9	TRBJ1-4	TGTGCCAGCAGTCTTGACAGTTCAACTAATGAAAAACTGTTTTTT	CASSLDSSTNEKLFF
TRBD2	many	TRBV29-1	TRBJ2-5	TGCAGCGTTGATGGGGTTGGCACCCGAGAGCGGGGTCAAGAGACCCAGTACTTC	CSVDGVGTRERGQETQYF
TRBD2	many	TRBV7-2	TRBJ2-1	TGTGCCAGCAGCTACCCCCGGACTAGCGTCAATGAGCAGTTCTTC	CASSYPRTSVNEQFF
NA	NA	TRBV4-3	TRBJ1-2	TGCGCCAGCAGCCAAGATCTAGGGGAATATGGCTACACCTTC	CASSQDLGEYGYTF
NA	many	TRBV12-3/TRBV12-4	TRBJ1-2	TGTGCCAGCAGTTCGGCGGCAGGGTTTGGCTATGGCTACACCTTC	CASSSAAGFGYGYTF
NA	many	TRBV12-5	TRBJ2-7	TGTGCTAGTGGTTTGGCCCCGTCCGGGGACCTCCTCTCCTACGAGCAGTACTTC	CASGLAPSGDLLSYEQYF
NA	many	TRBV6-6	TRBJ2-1	TGTGCCAGCAGCCAAACAGGGTACAATGAGCAGTTCTTC	CASSQTGYNEQFF
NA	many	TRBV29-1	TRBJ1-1	TGCAGCGTTGGAATAGGGGGGACTGAAGCTTTCTTT	CSVGIGGTEAFF
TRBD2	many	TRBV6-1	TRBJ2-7	TGTGCCAGCAGTGTCCTAACTTCCGGGACTATCTACGAGCAGTACTTC	CASSVLTSGTIYEQYF
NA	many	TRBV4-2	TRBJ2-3	TGTGCCAGCAGCCAAGAAGGCCCGAGGACACAGCTCGATACGCAGTATTTT	CASSQEGPRTQLDTQYF
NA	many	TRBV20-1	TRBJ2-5	TGCAGTGCTAGCCAGGGAGGAGAGACCCAGTACTTC	CSASQGGETQYF
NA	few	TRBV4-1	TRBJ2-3	TGCGCCACCCAAGGCCCCCCGGAGGGAGGTTACACAGATACGCAGTATTTT	CATQGPPEGGYTDTQYF
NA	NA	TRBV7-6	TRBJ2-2	TGTGCCAGCAGCAGTCCTCCGGGAACTAACACCGGGGAGCTGTTTTTT	CASSSPPGTNTGELFF
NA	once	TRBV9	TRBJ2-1	TGTGCCAGCAGCGTAGGCGGAGGGGTGGACTCCTACAATGAGCAGTTCTTC	CASSVGGGVDSYNEQFF
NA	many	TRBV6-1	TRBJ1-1	TGTGCCAGCAGGGCACAGATGAACACTGAAGCTTTCTTT	CASRAQMNTEAFF
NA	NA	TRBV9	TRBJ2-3	TGTGCCAGCAGCCCACTTCAAACCCCTGGGAGGAAGGCCTACACAGATACGCAGTATTTT	CASSPLQTPGRKAYTDTQYF
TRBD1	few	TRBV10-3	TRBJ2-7	TGTGCCACCGGGAACAGGGGTTACGAGCAGTACTTC	CATGNRGYEQYF
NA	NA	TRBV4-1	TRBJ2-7	TGCGCCAGCAGCCAAGATCGTGCGAAGGAGCAGTACTTC	CASSQDRAKEQYF
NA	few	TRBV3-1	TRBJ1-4	TGTGCCAGCAGCCAAGATTCGCAGGATACTGAAAAACTGTTTTTT	CASSQDSQDTEKLFF
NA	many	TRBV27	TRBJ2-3	TGTGCCAGCAGTTTGGGGGGTTGGACAGATACGCAGTATTTT	CASSLGGWTDTQYF
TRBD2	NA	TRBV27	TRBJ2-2	TGTGCCAGCAGTTTATCTTTACCGGGACTAGCGGGCCCGAACACCGGGGAGCTGTTTTTT	CASSLSLPGLAGPNTGELFF
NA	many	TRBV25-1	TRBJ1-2	TGTGCCAGCCAACAAGGGCAGGCCCCTGCCACCTTC	CASQQGQAPATF
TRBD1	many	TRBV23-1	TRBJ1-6	TGCGCCAGCAGTCAGGCGGGACAGCAGGTTAATTCACCCCTCCACTTT	CASSQAGQQVNSPLHF
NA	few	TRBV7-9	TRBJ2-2	TGTGCCAGCAGCTTAGCGGGCAGAGACACCGGGGAGCTGTTTTTT	CASSLAGRDTGELFF
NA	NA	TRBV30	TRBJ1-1	TGTGCCTGGATGAAGTTGGGGGCGGGAATGAACACTGAAGCTTTCTTT	CAWMKLGAGMNTEAFF
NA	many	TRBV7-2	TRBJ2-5	TGTGCCAGCAGCCCTCGGGGCAGACGTCAAGAGACCCAGTACTTC	CASSPRGRRQETQYF
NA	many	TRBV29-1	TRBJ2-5	TGCAGCGTTGCGGTGGGGGCGGGAGAGACCCAGTACTTC	CSVAVGAGETQYF
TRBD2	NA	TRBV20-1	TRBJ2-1	TGCAGTGCCACAATACTAGCGGGGCCGGGGGGTGAGCAGTTCTTC	CSATILAGPGGEQFF
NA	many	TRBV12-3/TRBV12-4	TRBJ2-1	TGTGCCAGCAGTTTATTACAAGACAATGAGCAGTTCTTC	CASSLLQDNEQFF
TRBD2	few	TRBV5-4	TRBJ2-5	TGTGCCAGCAGCTTGGCGCTAGCGGGGCAAGAGACCCAGTACTTC	CASSLALAGQETQYF
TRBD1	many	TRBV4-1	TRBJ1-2	TGCGCCAGCAGCCAAGAATCGGACAGGGGGCTTGGCTACACCTTC	CASSQESDRGLGYTF
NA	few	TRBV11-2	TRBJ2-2	TGTGCCAGCAGCTTCGGCCCGGGGTCTCTGTTTTTT	CASSFGPGSLFF
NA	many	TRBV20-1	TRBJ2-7	TGCAGTGCTAGAAGAAGGGAGTACGAGCAGTACTTC	CSARRREYEQYF
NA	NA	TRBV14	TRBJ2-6	TGTGCCAGCAGCCGGGCAGGGACTGGGGCCAACGTCCTGACTTTC	CASSRAGTGANVLTF
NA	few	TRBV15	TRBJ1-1	TGTGCCACGTCTCAGAGGGTTGCGGTAGGCACTGAAGCTTTCTTT	CATSQRVAVGTEAFF
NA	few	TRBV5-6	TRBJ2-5	TGTGCCAGCAGCTTGGAGCAGGGGAGCCTAGGGACCCAGTACTTC	CASSLEQGSLGTQYF
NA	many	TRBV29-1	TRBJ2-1	TGCAGCGTCCCGGAGGGGAAGGAGCAGTTCTTC	CSVPEGKEQFF
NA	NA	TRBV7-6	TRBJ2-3	TGTGCCAGCAGCCCGCCGCTCTCTAGCTCGGCCGGGCCAGATACGCAGTATTTT	CASSPPLSSSAGPDTQYF
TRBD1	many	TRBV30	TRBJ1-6	TGTGCCTGGAGGGGGGACAGGACCTATAATTCACCCCTCCACTTT	CAWRGDRTYNSPLHF
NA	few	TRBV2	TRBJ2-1	TGTGCCAGCAGTACCGTCGGGGACATACTTTACAATGAGCAGTTCTTC	CASSTVGDILYNEQFF
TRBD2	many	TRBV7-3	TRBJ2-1	TGTGCCACTCGCCCCCCGGGCGGGGGTAACGGTGAGCAGTTCTTC	CATRPPGGGNGEQFF